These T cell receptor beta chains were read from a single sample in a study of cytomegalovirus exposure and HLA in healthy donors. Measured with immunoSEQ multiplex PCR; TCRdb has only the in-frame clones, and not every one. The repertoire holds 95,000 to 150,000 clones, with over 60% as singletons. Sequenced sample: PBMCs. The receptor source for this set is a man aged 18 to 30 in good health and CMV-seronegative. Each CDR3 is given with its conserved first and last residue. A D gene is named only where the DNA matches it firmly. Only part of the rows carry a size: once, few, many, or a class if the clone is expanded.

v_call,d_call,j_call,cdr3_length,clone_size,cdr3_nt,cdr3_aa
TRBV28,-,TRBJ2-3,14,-,TGTGCCAGCAGTTTTGGAGGACTCGTAAATACGCAGTATTTT,CASSFGGLVNTQYF
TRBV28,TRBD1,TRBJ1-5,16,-,TGTGCCAGCAGCCTAGGGGACAGGGGGCTCGGGCAGCCCCAGCATTTT,CASSLGDRGLGQPQHF
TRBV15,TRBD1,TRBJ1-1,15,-,TGTTCCACCAGCAGACCGGGACAGCTGAACACTGAAGCTTTCTTT,CSTSRPGQLNTEAFF
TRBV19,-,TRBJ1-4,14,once,TGTGCCAGTAGTAGGTGGGCCTTGGATGAAAAACTGTTTTTT,CASSRWALDEKLFF
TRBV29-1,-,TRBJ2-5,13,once,TGCAGCGTTGGGGCAGGGGATTGGGAGACCCAGTACTTC,CSVGAGDWETQYF
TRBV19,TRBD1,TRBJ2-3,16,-,TGTGCCAGTAGTATGGGGACAGGGTCGAGCGCAGATACGCAGTATTTT,CASSMGTGSSADTQYF
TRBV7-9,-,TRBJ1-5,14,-,TGTGCCAGCAGCTTATTGGACGGGGATCAGCCCCAGCATTTT,CASSLLDGDQPQHF
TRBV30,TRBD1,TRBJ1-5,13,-,TGTGCCTTTCGACAGGGTAGTTTTCAGCCCCAGCATTTT,CAFRQGSFQPQHF
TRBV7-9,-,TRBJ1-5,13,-,TGTGCCAGCAGCCAAGGACAGTATCAGCCCCAGCATTTT,CASSQGQYQPQHF
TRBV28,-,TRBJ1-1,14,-,TGTGCCAGCAGTTTCGGGAGCGGGAACACTGAAGCTTTCTTT,CASSFGSGNTEAFF
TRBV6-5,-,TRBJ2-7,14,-,TGTGCCAGCAGTAGGGGCAGGGACTCCTACGAGCAGTACTTC,CASSRGRDSYEQYF
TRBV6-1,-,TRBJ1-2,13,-,TGTGCCAGCAGTGACCTCCGGACGGGGGGCTACACCTTC,CASSDLRTGGYTF
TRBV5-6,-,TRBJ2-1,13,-,TGTGCCAGCAGCGACCGGGACAAACGACGCCCGTTCTTC,CASSDRDKRRPFF
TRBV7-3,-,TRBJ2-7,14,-,TGTGCCAGCAGCTTCGGACGCTCCGGGGACGAGCAGTACTTC,CASSFGRSGDEQYF
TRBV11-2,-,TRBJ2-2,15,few,TGTGCCAGCAGAACAGGGTCCTTTAACACCGGGGAGCTGTTTTTT,CASRTGSFNTGELFF
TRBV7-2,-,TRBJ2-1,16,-,TGTGCCAGCAGCGCCGCTCTAGCGACAATCTACAATGAGCAGTTCTTC,CASSAALATIYNEQFF
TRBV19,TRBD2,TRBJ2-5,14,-,TGTGCCAGTAGTACCGGGACTACTGGTGGGACCCAGTACTTC,CASSTGTTGGTQYF
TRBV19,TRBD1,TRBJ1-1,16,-,TGTGCCAGTAGTATCGGGACAGGGTATTCGGACACTGAAGCTTTCTTT,CASSIGTGYSDTEAFF
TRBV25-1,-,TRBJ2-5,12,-,TGTGCCAGCAGTTCCAGGGTAGAGACCCAGTACTTC,CASSSRVETQYF
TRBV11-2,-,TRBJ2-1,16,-,TGTGCCAGCAGCTTAGTTCCCATCCTAACCTACAATGAGCAGTTCTTC,CASSLVPILTYNEQFF
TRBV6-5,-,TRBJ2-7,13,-,TGTGCCAGCAGCCAGAAACTAGCTTACGAGCAGTACTTC,CASSQKLAYEQYF
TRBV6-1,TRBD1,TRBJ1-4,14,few,TGTGCCAGCAGTGAGGGGACAGGGAATGAAAAACTGTTTTTT,CASSEGTGNEKLFF
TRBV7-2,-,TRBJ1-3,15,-,TGTGCCAGCAGCCCCCAGGGGATTTGGCGAAACACCATATATTTT,CASSPQGIWRNTIYF
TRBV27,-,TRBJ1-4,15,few,TGTGCCAGCAGCACGTCCCGGTTGGCTAATGAAAAACTGTTTTTT,CASSTSRLANEKLFF
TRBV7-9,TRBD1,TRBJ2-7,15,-,TGTGCCAGCAGCTTAACTCGGGACAGCCGATACGAGCAGTACTTC,CASSLTRDSRYEQYF
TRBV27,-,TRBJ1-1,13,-,TGTGCCAGCAGTTTAGGCGCGGACACTGAAGCTTTCTTT,CASSLGADTEAFF
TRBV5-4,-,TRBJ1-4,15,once,TGTGCCAGCAGCTTAACCGGGACACCTAATGAAAAACTGTTTTTT,CASSLTGTPNEKLFF
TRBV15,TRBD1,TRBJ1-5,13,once,TGTGCCACCAGCAGGGACAGGGGACAGCCCCAGCATTTT,CATSRDRGQPQHF
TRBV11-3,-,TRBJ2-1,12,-,TGTGCCAGCAGCCCGCGTTCTGGTGAGCAGTTCTTC,CASSPRSGEQFF